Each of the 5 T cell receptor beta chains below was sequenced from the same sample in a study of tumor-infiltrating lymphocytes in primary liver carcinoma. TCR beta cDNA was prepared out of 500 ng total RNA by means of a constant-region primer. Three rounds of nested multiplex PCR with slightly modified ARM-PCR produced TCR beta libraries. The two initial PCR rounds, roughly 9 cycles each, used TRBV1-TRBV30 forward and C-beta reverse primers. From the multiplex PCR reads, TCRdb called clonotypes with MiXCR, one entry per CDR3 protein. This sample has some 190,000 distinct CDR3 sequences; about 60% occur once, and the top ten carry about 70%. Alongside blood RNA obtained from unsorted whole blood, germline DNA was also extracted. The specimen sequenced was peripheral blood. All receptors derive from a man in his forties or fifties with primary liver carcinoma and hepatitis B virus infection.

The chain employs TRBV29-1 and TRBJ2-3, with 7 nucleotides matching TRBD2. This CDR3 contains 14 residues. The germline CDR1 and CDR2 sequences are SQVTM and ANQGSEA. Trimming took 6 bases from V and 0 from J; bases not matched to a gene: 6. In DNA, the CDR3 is TGCAGCGTGATACTAGCGCCCAGCACAGATACGCAGTATTTT. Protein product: CSVILAPSTDTQYF.

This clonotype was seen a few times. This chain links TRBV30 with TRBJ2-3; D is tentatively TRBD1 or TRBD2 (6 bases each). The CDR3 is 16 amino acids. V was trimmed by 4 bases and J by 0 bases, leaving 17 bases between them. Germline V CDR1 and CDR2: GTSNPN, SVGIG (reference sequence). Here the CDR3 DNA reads TGTGCCTGGAACCGAAGGAGGGGGATAAGCACAGATACGCAGTATTTT. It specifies CAWNRRRGISTDTQYF.

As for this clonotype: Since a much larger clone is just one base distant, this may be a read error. The CDR3 is CASGLQGDGYNEQFF. Written as DNA, the CDR3 is TGTGCCAGCGGCTTACAGGGAGACGGATACAATGAGCAGTTCTTC. The rearrangement joins TRBV11-2 to TRBJ2-1; maybe TRBD1 (6 bases). Germline V lookup: CDR1 SGHAT, CDR2 FQNNGV. This CDR3 region has 15 residues. Filled out from reference TRBV11-2 and TRBJ2-1, the complete variable domain reads EAGVAQSPRYKIIEKRQSVAFWCNPISGHATLYWYQQILGQGPKLLIQFQNNGVVDDSQLPKDRFSAERLKGVDSTLKIQPAKLEDSAVYLCASGLQGDGYNEQFFGPGTRLTVL.

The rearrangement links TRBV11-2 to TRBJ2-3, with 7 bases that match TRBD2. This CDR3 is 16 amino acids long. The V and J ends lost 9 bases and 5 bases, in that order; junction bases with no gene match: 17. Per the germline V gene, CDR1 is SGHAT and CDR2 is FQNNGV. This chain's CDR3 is CASSLGGRTLIDTQYF. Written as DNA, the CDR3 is TGTGCCAGTAGCCTCGGGGGGAGGACCCTGATAGATACGCAGTATTTT. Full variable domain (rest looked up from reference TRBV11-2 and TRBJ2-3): EAGVAQSPRYKIIEKRQSVAFWCNPISGHATLYWYQQILGQGPKLLIQFQNNGVVDDSQLPKDRFSAERLKGVDSTLKIQPAKLEDSAVYLCASSLGGRTLIDTQYFGPGTRLTVL.

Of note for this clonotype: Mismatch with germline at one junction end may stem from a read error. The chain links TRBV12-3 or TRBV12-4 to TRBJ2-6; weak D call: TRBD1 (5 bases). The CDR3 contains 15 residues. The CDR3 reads CASSAGITGANVLIF. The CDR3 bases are TGTGCCAGCAGTGCCGGTATAACTGGGGCCAACGTCCTGATTTTC.